This T cell receptor beta chain was documented in a study of blood T cell repertoires in COVID-19. Seattle researchers signed up patients amid active infection and tracked them longitudinally. The CDR3 spans 12 residues. CDR1 and CDR2 (germline): MNHEY, SVGAGI. Trimming cost V 6 bases and J 4 bases, with 6 bases left between them. TCRdb's table, derived via immunoSEQ multiplex PCR, lists solely in-frame clones and lacks some. The sample contains some 350,000 clones, over 70% of which appear only once. Sequenced sample: peripheral blood. The rearrangement joins TRBV6-5 to TRBJ2-2; D remains unclear. This sequence originates from a woman in her fifties or sixties with COVID-19, enrolled during active disease. DNA of the CDR3: TGTGCCAGCAGCCGGAGCACCGGGGAGCTGTTTTTT. The encoded protein is CASSRSTGELFF.